This TCR beta chain was observed in a study of blood T cell repertoires in COVID-19. Looking at the study overall: Acute and convalescent COVID-19 samples came from the United States, Italy and Spain. T cells, B-cell-depleted T cells, or PBMCs supplied cDNA or gDNA.

Original analysis: Estimated nucleated cell counts came from reference gene primer amplification. The data were produced by immunoSEQ multiplex PCR, yet TCRdb's version contains in-frame clones alone and is incomplete. V, J and clone size reflect that table, while D and trimming were determined from the DNA. Of roughly 120,000 clones detected, about 88% appear once; the ten largest clones hold 8% to 9%. The V end lost 8 bases, the J end lost 3 bases, and 8 bases lay between the germline ends. CDR1 and CDR2 (germline): MNHEY, SMNVEV (reference sequence). The CDR3 is 12 amino acids. The specimen was peripheral blood. This TCR was sampled from a woman between 70 and 85 years old who had recovered from COVID-19. J is TRBJ2-1 and V is TRBV27; no definite D call. This chain's CDR3 is CASSSRYNEQFF. In DNA, the CDR3 is TGTGCCAGCTCCTCCCGCTACAATGAGCAGTTCTTC.